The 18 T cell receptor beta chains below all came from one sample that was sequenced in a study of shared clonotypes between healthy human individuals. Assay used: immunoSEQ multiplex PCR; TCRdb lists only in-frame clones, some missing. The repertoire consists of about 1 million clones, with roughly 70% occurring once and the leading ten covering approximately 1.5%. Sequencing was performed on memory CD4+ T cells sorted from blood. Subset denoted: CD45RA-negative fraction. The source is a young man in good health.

The CDR3 DNA follows: TGTGCCAGCAGTTCCCCCGGGACAGGTGGGACCGGGGAGCTGTTTTTT. This translates into CASSSPGTGGTGELFF. The chain combines TRBV28 with TRBJ2-2; 8 positions match TRBD1. CDR1 MDHEN and CDR2 SYDVKM come from the germline V gene. The CDR3 consists of 16 residues. Trimming cost V 4 bases and J 5 bases; bases outside gene matches: 9. Full variable domain (outside the CDR3, taken from reference TRBV28 and TRBJ2-2): DVKVTQSSRYLVKRTGEKVFLECVQDMDHENMFWYRQDPGLGLRLIYFSYDVKMKEKGDIPEGYSVSREKKERFSLILESASTNQTSMYLCASSSPGTGGTGELFFGEGSRLTVL.

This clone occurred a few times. The CDR3 region has the DNA TGTGCCAGCAGGCTCTCGGGACAGGGCTACAATGAGCAGTTCTTC. Its protein is CASRLSGQGYNEQFF. The chain is built from TRBV6-5 and TRBJ2-1, with 9 bases identical to TRBD1. With V trimmed by 6 bases and J by 3 bases, 6 bases remained unmatched. CDR1 is MNHEY, CDR2 SVGAGI, per germline. This CDR3 has 15 residues.

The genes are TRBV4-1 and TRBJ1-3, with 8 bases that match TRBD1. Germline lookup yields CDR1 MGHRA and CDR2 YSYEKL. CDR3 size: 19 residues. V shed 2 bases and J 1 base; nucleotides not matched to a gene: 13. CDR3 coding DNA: TGCGCCAGCAGCCAAAGGGGCTTACAGGGGGGAGGGTCTGGAAACACCATATATTTT. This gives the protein CASSQRGLQGGGSGNTIYF.

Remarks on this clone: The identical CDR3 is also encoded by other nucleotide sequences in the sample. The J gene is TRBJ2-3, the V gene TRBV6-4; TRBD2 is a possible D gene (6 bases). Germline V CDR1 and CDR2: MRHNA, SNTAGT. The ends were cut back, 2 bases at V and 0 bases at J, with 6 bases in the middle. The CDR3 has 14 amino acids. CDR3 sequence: CASSDGTSTDTQYF. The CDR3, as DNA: TGTGCCAGCAGTGACGGGACTAGCACAGATACGCAGTATTTT.

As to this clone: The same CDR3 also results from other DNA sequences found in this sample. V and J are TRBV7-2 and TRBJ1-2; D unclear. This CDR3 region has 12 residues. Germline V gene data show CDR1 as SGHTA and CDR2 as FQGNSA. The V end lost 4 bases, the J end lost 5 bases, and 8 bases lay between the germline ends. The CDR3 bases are TGTGCCAGCAGCTCGGACCTTTATGGCTACACCTTC. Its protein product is CASSSDLYGYTF.

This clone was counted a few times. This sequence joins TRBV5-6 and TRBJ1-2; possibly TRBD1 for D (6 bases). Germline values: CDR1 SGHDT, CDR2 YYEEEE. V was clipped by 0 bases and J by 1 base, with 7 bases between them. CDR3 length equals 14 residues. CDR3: CASSLEGDNYGYTF. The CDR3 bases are TGTGCCAGCAGCTTGGAGGGGGATAACTATGGCTACACCTTC.

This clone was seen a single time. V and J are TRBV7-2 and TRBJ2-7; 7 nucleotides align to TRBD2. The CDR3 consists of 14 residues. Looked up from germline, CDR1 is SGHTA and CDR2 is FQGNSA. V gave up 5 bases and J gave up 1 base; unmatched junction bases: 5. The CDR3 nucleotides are TGTGCCAGCAGCGTACCGGGGGGTTCCTACGAGCAGTACTTC. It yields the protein CASSVPGGSYEQYF.

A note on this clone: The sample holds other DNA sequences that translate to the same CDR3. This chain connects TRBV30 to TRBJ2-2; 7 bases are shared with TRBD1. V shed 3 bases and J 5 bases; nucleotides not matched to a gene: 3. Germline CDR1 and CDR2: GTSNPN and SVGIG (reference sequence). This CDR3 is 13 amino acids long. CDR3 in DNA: TGTGCCTGGAGATTACAGGGGACCGGGGAGCTGTTTTTT. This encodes CAWRLQGTGELFF.

Here the CDR3 reads CAISEAGVNTEAFF. The DNA of the CDR3 is TGTGCCATCAGTGAAGCGGGGGTGAACACTGAAGCTTTCTTT. The gene calls are TRBV10-3 and TRBJ1-1; a weak D match, TRBD1 (5 bases). Trimming left V 3 bases short and J 0 bases short, with 8 bases between. The germline gives CDR1 ENHRY, CDR2 SYGVKD. The CDR3 loop spans 14 amino acids.

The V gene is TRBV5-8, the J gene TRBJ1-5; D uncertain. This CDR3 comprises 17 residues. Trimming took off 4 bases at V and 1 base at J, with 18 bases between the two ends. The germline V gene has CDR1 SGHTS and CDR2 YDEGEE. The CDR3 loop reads CASSHAWITQSNQPQHF. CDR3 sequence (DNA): TGTGCCAGCAGCCATGCTTGGATTACGCAGAGCAATCAGCCCCAGCATTTT.

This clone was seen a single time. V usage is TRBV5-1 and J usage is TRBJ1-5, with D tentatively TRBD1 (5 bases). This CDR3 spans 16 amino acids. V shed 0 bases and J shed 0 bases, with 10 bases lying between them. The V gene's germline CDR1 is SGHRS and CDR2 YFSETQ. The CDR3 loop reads CASSLGPGDSNQPQHF. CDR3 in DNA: TGCGCCAGCAGCTTGGGCCCGGGGGATAGCAATCAGCCCCAGCATTTT.

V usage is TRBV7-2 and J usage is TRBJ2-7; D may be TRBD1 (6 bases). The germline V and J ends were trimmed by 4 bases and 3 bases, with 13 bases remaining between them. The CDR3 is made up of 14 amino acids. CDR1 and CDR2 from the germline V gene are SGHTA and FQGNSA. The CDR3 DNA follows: TGTGCCAGCAGCTATTACCCAGGGGTCTACGAGCAGTACTTC. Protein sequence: CASSYYPGVYEQYF.

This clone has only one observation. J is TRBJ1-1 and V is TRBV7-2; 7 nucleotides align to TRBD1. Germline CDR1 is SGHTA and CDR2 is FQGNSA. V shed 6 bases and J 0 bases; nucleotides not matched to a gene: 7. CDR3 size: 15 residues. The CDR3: CASRSQGIMNTEAFF. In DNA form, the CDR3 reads TGTGCCAGCAGGTCACAGGGGATTATGAACACTGAAGCTTTCTTT.

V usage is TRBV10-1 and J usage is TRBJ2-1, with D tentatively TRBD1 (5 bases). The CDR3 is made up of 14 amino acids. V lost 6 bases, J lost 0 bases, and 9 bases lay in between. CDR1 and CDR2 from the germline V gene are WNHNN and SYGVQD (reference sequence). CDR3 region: CASSRQSSYNEQFF. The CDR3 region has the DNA TGCGCCAGCAGCCGACAGAGCTCCTACAATGAGCAGTTCTTC.

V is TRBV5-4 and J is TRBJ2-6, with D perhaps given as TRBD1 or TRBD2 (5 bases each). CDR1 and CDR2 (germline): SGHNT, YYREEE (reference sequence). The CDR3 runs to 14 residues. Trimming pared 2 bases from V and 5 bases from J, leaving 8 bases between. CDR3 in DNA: TGTGCCAGCAGCTTAAGGGACCGGGCCAACGTCCTGACTTTC. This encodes CASSLRDRANVLTF.

CDR3 amino acids: CASSLPPGSETQYF. The CDR3 DNA follows: TGTGCCAGCAGTTTGCCGCCAGGGTCGGAGACCCAGTACTTC. This rearrangement joins TRBV28 to TRBJ2-5; tentatively, D is TRBD1 (5 bases). The germline V gene has CDR1 MDHEN and CDR2 SYDVKM. There are 14 residues in the CDR3. With 3 bases removed from V and 5 bases from J, the gap between germline ends came to 13 bases.

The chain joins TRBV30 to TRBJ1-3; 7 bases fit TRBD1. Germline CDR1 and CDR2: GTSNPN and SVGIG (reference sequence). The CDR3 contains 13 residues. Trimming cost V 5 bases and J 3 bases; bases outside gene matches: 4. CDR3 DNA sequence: TGTGCCTGGGCGACAGGGTTTGGAAACACCATATATTTT. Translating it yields CAWATGFGNTIYF.

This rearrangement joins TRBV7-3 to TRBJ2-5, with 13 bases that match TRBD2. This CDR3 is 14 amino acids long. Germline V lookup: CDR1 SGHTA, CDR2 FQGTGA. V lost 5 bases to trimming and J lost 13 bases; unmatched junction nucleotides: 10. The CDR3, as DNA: TGTGCCAGCAGCACCCAGACTAGCGGGGGGATCCTGTACTTC. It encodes CASSTQTSGGILYF.